These T cell receptor beta chains were read from a single sample in a study of identical twins. TCRdb processed the 5' RACE reads anew with MiXCR; each CDR3 protein has one entry. The sample yields about 720,000 distinct CDR3 sequences, roughly 20% seen once. The data were also submitted as part of a second study, on T cells expressing NK-cell markers.

The source material was PBMCs. The receptors were gathered from a woman aged 18-35 years in good health. The CDR3 runs from the conserved cysteine through the conserved F or W. A D gene is named only where the DNA matches it firmly. Size is stated for part of the rows, as once, few or many counts, or as a class when the clone is expanded.

DNA,CDR3,size,D,V,J
TGTGCCAGCAGCTTAGGGAGGTTCTCTGGGGCCAACGTCCTGACTTTC,CASSLGRFSGANVLTF,few,.,TRBV7-9,TRBJ2-6
TGTGCCAGCAGCCCCCCGAGACAGGAGGGGTTCTTC,CASSPPRQEGFF,few,.,TRBV5-5,TRBJ2-1
TGTGCCAGCAAGACCAGCGGGGCTCACACAGATACGCAGTATTTT,CASKTSGAHTDTQYF,few,TRBD2,TRBV12-3/TRBV12-4,TRBJ2-3
TGTGCCAGCAGTTACGGCGGTCTGGGTCAGGGTGGCTCCTACGAGCAGTACTTC,CASSYGGLGQGGSYEQYF,few,.,TRBV6-5,TRBJ2-7
TGTGCCAGCAGTTCGATACTAGCGGGGGGGTACAATGAGCAGTTCTTC,CASSSILAGGYNEQFF,few,TRBD2,TRBV12-3/TRBV12-4,TRBJ2-1
TGCAGCGTCAACAGAGGGGCCCTGGATACGCAGTATTTT,CSVNRGALDTQYF,.,.,TRBV29-1,TRBJ2-3
TGCGCCAGCAGCGAGGACCCCGCTTGGGAGCAGTACTTC,CASSEDPAWEQYF,once,.,TRBV10-2,TRBJ2-7
TGTGCCAGCACGACAGGGGACTATGGCTACACCTTC,CASTTGDYGYTF,.,TRBD1,TRBV25-1,TRBJ1-2
TGCAGTGCCACTGAAGGATTCAGGTTAAACACAGATACGCAGTATTTT,CSATEGFRLNTDTQYF,many,.,TRBV20-1,TRBJ2-3
TGTGCCAGTGATACAGGGACAGTAACCCCCACAGATACGCAGTATTTT,CASDTGTVTPTDTQYF,few,TRBD1,TRBV19,TRBJ2-3
TGCAGTGCCCTCGCACCAGAACGGAACACTGAAGCTTTCTTT,CSALAPERNTEAFF,few,.,TRBV20-1,TRBJ1-1
TGTGCCAGCAGCTTAGTCGGGGCCACCTACAATGAGCAGTTCTTC,CASSLVGATYNEQFF,.,.,TRBV7-9,TRBJ2-1
TGTGCCAGTAGCCCCCGCATGCGGACTGAAGCTTTCTTT,CASSPRMRTEAFF,.,.,TRBV19,TRBJ1-1
TGTGCCAGCATGTTAATAGCGGGAGTCAGTGAGCAGTACTTC,CASMLIAGVSEQYF,.,TRBD2,TRBV27,TRBJ2-7
TGTGCCAGTATCGAGGGGCTAGCGGGGGGGCCGTGGGGCACCGGGGAGCTGTTTTTT,CASIEGLAGGPWGTGELFF,.,TRBD2,TRBV19,TRBJ2-2
TGTGCCAGCAGCGTAGATGGCGGGCATCTCACAGATACGCAGTATTTT,CASSVDGGHLTDTQYF,few,.,TRBV9,TRBJ2-3
TGTGCCAGCAGCTTAGTTCAGCCCCGGAGGACCCAGTACTTC,CASSLVQPRRTQYF,.,.,TRBV7-2,TRBJ2-5
TGTGCCACCAGTGCCTCTAGCGGGAGGGCCGGGCATGAGCAGTTCTTC,CATSASSGRAGHEQFF,few,TRBD2,TRBV24-1,TRBJ2-1
TGTGCCAGCAGCTTAAGAGACAGGGTTGACACCGGGGAGCTGTTTTTT,CASSLRDRVDTGELFF,.,TRBD1,TRBV7-9,TRBJ2-2
TGCGCCAGCAGCTTCCTTACCGGGACCCACATCATGAACACTGAAGCTTTCTTT,CASSFLTGTHIMNTEAFF,few,.,TRBV5-1,TRBJ1-1
TGTGCCAGCAGCGAGGGACATCGGGATCAGCCCCAGCATTTT,CASSEGHRDQPQHF,few,.,TRBV5-6,TRBJ1-5
TGCAGTGCTACGGGACAGTGGGGCGAGCAGTACTTC,CSATGQWGEQYF,.,TRBD1,TRBV20-1,TRBJ2-7
TGTGCCAGCAGCGCGGGGACGGGTCACTCCTACGAGCAGTACTTC,CASSAGTGHSYEQYF,.,.,TRBV9,TRBJ2-7
TGTGCCAGCAGTCCAATACTAGCGGGGGGGCCGAATGAGCAGTTCTTC,CASSPILAGGPNEQFF,.,TRBD2,TRBV27,TRBJ2-1
TGTGCCAGCAGTTTTGGTCTAGCTACAGATACGCAGTATTTT,CASSFGLATDTQYF,many,.,TRBV12-3/TRBV12-4,TRBJ2-3
TGTGCCATCAGTGAGGGGACAGGCGAGCAGTACTTC,CAISEGTGEQYF,.,TRBD1,TRBV10-3,TRBJ2-7
TGCAGCTCCCAATCAGCGGGAGGGAGTGAGCAGTTCTTC,CSSQSAGGSEQFF,few,TRBD2,TRBV29-1,TRBJ2-1
TGTGCCAGCAGCTTCAACATGAACACTGAAGCTTTCTTT,CASSFNMNTEAFF,few,.,TRBV7-9,TRBJ1-1
TGTGCCAGCAGCTTACGTTTTCAGGGGAAGAACACTGAAGCTTTCTTT,CASSLRFQGKNTEAFF,.,.,TRBV7-8,TRBJ1-1
TGCGCCAGCAGCGACCGGGTTCCCCGGAGGGACAATGAGCAGTTCTTC,CASSDRVPRRDNEQFF,few,.,TRBV5-1,TRBJ2-1
TGTGCCAGCAGCCGACAGGGTAGGGATGAAAAACTGTTTTTT,CASSRQGRDEKLFF,many,TRBD1,TRBV7-2,TRBJ1-4
TGTGCCAGCAGGAACAGGGGAGTTGTATCTGGGGCCAACGTCCTGACTTTC,CASRNRGVVSGANVLTF,.,TRBD1,TRBV6-1,TRBJ2-6
TGTGCCAGCAGTGACCAGGGGGTTGGAGGCTACACCTTC,CASSDQGVGGYTF,.,TRBD1,TRBV28,TRBJ1-2
TGTGCCAGCAGCGATACCAGGGGGCCATACATGAACACTGAAGCTTTCTTT,CASSDTRGPYMNTEAFF,.,TRBD1,TRBV7-7,TRBJ1-1
TGCAGTGCTAGAGATGTTGGCTACACCTTC,CSARDVGYTF,few,.,TRBV20-1,TRBJ1-2
TGTGCCAGCAGCCCGGAGATCGAGGAGCAGTACTTC,CASSPEIEEQYF,few,.,TRBV12-3/TRBV12-4,TRBJ2-7
TGTGCCAGCAGTTTCCGGATCTACGAGCAGTACTTC,CASSFRIYEQYF,.,.,TRBV6-2/TRBV6-3,TRBJ2-7
TGCGCCAGCAGTGTTGGGACTAGCTCCTACAATGAGCAGTTCTTC,CASSVGTSSYNEQFF,many,TRBD2,TRBV10-2,TRBJ2-1
TGTGCCAGCTCACCACCCCAGATCTTACGGCAAGAGACCCAGTACTTC,CASSPPQILRQETQYF,few,.,TRBV18,TRBJ2-5
TGCAGCGTCGGGCGCGATACGCAGTATTTT,CSVGRDTQYF,many,.,TRBV29-1,TRBJ2-3
TGCAGTGCTAGACGTAGACAAGAGACCCAGTACTTC,CSARRRQETQYF,few,.,TRBV20-1,TRBJ2-5
TGCAGTGCTAGCTCGACTAGCGGGAGAGCCTACAATGAGCAGTTCTTC,CSASSTSGRAYNEQFF,few,TRBD2,TRBV20-1,TRBJ2-1
TGCAGCGTTGAAGTGGACAGGAAATACCCTGAAGCTTTCTTT,CSVEVDRKYPEAFF,few,TRBD1,TRBV29-1,TRBJ1-1
TGTGCCAGTCGATACCGGGACAGGGAGGCACCCCTCCACTTT,CASRYRDREAPLHF,.,TRBD1,TRBV19,TRBJ1-6
TGTGCCAGCAGTTTTATACGGGACGTCGGGAGCTACGAGCAGTACTTC,CASSFIRDVGSYEQYF,few,.,TRBV6-5,TRBJ2-7
TGTGCCAGCAGTTCAAGTCCCAAGTCTTTGACAGGCCTCCTCACAGATACGCAGTATTTT,CASSSSPKSLTGLLTDTQYF,few,.,TRBV12-3/TRBV12-4,TRBJ2-3
TGTGCCAGCAGGACATCGTTGAAGGGGGTTGGCGAGCAGTACTTC,CASRTSLKGVGEQYF,.,.,TRBV12-3/TRBV12-4,TRBJ2-7
TGTGCCAGCAGCCACAACAGGAAAGAGACCCAGTACTTC,CASSHNRKETQYF,few,.,TRBV7-2,TRBJ2-5